Below, 26 T cell receptor beta chains from the same sample are listed, as sequenced in a study of blood T cell repertoires in COVID-19. Assay used: immunoSEQ multiplex PCR; TCRdb lists only in-frame clones, some missing. The sample gives about 140,000 clones, around 82% of which show up once; 7.5% to 8.5% is in the top ten. Sequenced: peripheral blood. The receptors derive from a human donor in a cohort sampled during active COVID-19.

The V and J genes are TRBV7-9 and TRBJ2-2; 9 nucleotides line up with TRBD1. From germline, CDR1 is SEHNR and CDR2 FQNEAQ (reference sequence). V shed 3 bases, J shed 0 bases, and the junction held 5 bases outside the gene matches. CDR3 size: 17 residues. CDR3 nucleotide sequence: TGTGCCAGCAGCTTGGGGACAGGGAAGGCGAACACCGGGGAGCTGTTTTTT. This codes for CASSLGTGKANTGELFF.

In its sample, this clone was seen a few times. The rearrangement joins TRBV5-4 to TRBJ1-1; D unclear. Germline CDR1 is SGHNT and CDR2 is YYREEE (reference sequence). The CDR3 extends over 12 amino acids. V dropped 2 bases and J dropped 5 bases, with 7 bases sitting between them. In nucleotides, the CDR3 is TGTGCCAGCAGCTTCCGAGGAACTGAAGCTTTCTTT. This sequence encodes CASSFRGTEAFF.

This chain connects TRBV1 to TRBJ2-3; the DNA was not compared with TRBD2, the D call given in the table. TRBV1 counts as a pseudogene. There are 12 residues in the CDR3. CDR3: CTSSRGTDTQYF. The CDR3 region has the DNA TGCACCAGCAGCAGAGGCACAGATACGCAGTATTTT.

This chain uses TRBV7-2 with TRBJ2-2, with 7 bases fitting TRBD1. Germline-derived CDR1 and CDR2 are SGHTA and FQGNSA. The CDR3 sequence is 16 residues long. V dropped 2 bases and J dropped 1; count of bases not matched to a gene: 4. The CDR3, as DNA: TGTGCCAGCAGCTTAAGGGGACAGCAGAACACCGGGGAGCTGTTTTTT. Encoded protein: CASSLRGQQNTGELFF.

The chain joins TRBV7-2 to TRBJ2-1; D not certain. CDR3 length: 17 residues. CDR1 and CDR2 from the germline V gene are SGHTA and FQGNSA. The V and J ends lost 5 bases and 4 bases respectively, with 21 bases between them. The CDR3 is CASSRQVRLSSYNEQFF. CDR3 sequence (DNA): TGTGCCAGCAGCCGCCAGGTTAGGTTAAGCAGTTACAATGAGCAGTTCTTC.

The chain is built from TRBV18 and TRBJ2-1, with 9 nucleotides matching TRBD2. V gave up 3 bases and J gave up 8 bases; unmatched junction bases: 14. CDR1 KGHSH and CDR2 LQKENI come from the germline V gene. This CDR3 is built from 17 residues. The CDR3 nucleotides are TGTGCCAGCTCACCTGAAGGCCCCCGGGCGGGGGGGGATGAGCAGTTCTTC. Amino acid sequence: CASSPEGPRAGGDEQFF.

CDR3 coding DNA: TGTGCCAGCAGCGTAAACACCGGGGAGCTGTTTTTT. This encodes CASSVNTGELFF. V usage is TRBV11-3 and J usage is TRBJ2-2; no clear D. Germline loops: CDR1 SGHNT, CDR2 YENEEA. The V end was cut by 5 bases, the J end by 2 bases, with 3 bases between. The CDR3 has 12 residues.

V is TRBV6-4 and J is TRBJ2-3, with D perhaps TRBD2 (7 bases). Germline CDR1 and CDR2: MRHNA and SNTAGT. Trimming stripped 8 bases from V and 0 bases from J, with 15 bases between. The CDR3 totals 15 residues. The CDR3 reads CASSRGGGSTDTQYF. The DNA of the CDR3 is TGTGCCAGCTCCAGAGGGGGGGGAAGCACAGATACGCAGTATTTT.

The CDR3 nucleotides are TGTGCCAGCAGCTTTACGGGTACTAGAAGCGACGAGCAGTACTTC. Its protein product is CASSFTGTRSDEQYF. V and J are TRBV11-2 and TRBJ2-7, with a possible D match to TRBD2 (5 bases). The ends were cut back, 3 bases at V and 5 bases at J, with 17 bases in the middle. The CDR3 is 15 residues long. Per germline, CDR1 SGHAT and CDR2 FQNNGV.

The chain links TRBV12-5 to TRBJ1-1; unclear D gene. Trimming took off 1 base at V and 1 base at J, with 13 bases between the two ends. Germline CDR1 reads LGHNT; CDR2 reads FRNRAP. The CDR3 covers 16 residues. The CDR3 loop is CASGLAFRPGNTEAFF. DNA for the CDR3: TGTGCTAGTGGTTTGGCCTTCCGACCAGGGAACACTGAAGCTTTCTTT.

The rearrangement links TRBV24-1 to TRBJ2-2, with TRBD1 as a possible D gene (6 bases). V was clipped by 6 bases and J by 6 bases, with 10 bases between them. Per germline, CDR1 KGHDR and CDR2 SFDVKD. CDR3 length equals 13 residues. The CDR3 DNA reads as TGTGCCACCAGTTTAGACAGGTCCGGGGAGCTGTTTTTT. The encoded protein is CATSLDRSGELFF.

This clone was seen ten or more times. This chain links TRBV4-1 with TRBJ1-2, with TRBD1 as a possible D gene (6 bases). The CDR3 has 16 residues. The germline V gene encodes CDR1 MGHRA and CDR2 YSYEKL. The V end lost 0 bases, the J end lost 5 bases, and 16 bases lay between the germline ends. The CDR3 protein is CASSQDTGTMRYGYTF. DNA of the CDR3: TGCGCCAGCAGCCAAGATACAGGGACCATGAGGTATGGCTACACCTTC.

CDR3 loop: CASSQGSSGGTDEQFF. The CDR3 DNA reads TGTGCCAGCAGCCAAGGTTCTAGCGGGGGGACCGATGAGCAGTTCTTC. The chain uses TRBV3-1 (or the pseudogene TRBV3-2) and TRBJ2-1, with TRBD2 matching 11 bases. Trimming took 1 base from V and 8 from J; bases not matched to a gene: 7. This CDR3 spans 16 amino acids. Germline V gene data show CDR1 as LGHDT and CDR2 as YNNKEL (reference sequence).

The chain uses TRBV2 and TRBJ2-6; tentatively, D is TRBD1 (5 bases). V was trimmed by 2 bases and J by 4 bases, leaving 9 bases between them. Germline V gene sequence: CDR1 SNHLY, CDR2 FYNNEI. CDR3 size: 15 residues. As DNA, the CDR3 is TGTGCCAGCAGTGAAAGGGGATCGGGGGCCAACGTCCTGACTTTC. Its protein product is CASSERGSGANVLTF.

The chain links TRBV7-9 to TRBJ2-1; 13 bases map to TRBD2. The V and J ends lost 11 bases and 7 bases, in that order; junction bases with no gene match: 14. The germline gives CDR1 SEHNR, CDR2 FQNEAQ (reference sequence). This CDR3 comprises 16 residues. The CDR3 DNA follows: TGTGCCGCCTCGGGAGCGGGACTAGCGGGGATGAATGAGCAGTTCTTC. It encodes CAASGAGLAGMNEQFF.

Written as DNA, the CDR3 is TGTGCCAGCAGCCTTGGCAGGGGCTGGAACACTGAAGCTTTCTTT. Protein sequence: CASSLGRGWNTEAFF. The V call is TRBV9, the J call TRBJ1-1; D perhaps matches TRBD1 (6 bases). Germline lookup yields CDR1 SGDLS and CDR2 YYNGEE. V lost 4 bases and J 1 base, leaving 14 bases between the germline ends. This CDR3 contains 15 residues.

This clone occurred a few times. V is TRBV5-6 and J is TRBJ2-5; 8 positions match TRBD1. The V segment lost 3 bases and the J segment 3 bases; nucleotides outside the gene matches: 4. In germline, CDR1 is SGHDT, CDR2 YYEEEE. The CDR3 is made up of 14 amino acids. CDR3 in DNA: TGTGCCAGCAGCTCGACAGGGGTCGAAGAGACCCAGTACTTC. Residues: CASSSTGVEETQYF.

The chain employs TRBV6-5 and TRBJ2-5; tentative D call: TRBD1 (6 bases). CDR1 and CDR2 (germline): MNHEY, SVGAGI. The CDR3 runs to 13 residues. Trimming took 5 bases from V and 1 from J, leaving 8 bases between them. In DNA, the CDR3 is TGTGCCAGCAGTAGACAGGTCCAAGAGACCCAGTACTTC. Translated, it gives CASSRQVQETQYF.

The chain carries TRBV5-1 and TRBJ2-7; 7 positions match TRBD1. Germline V gives CDR1 SGHRS, CDR2 YFSETQ. The CDR3 runs 13 residues. J was trimmed by 6 bases and V by 0 bases; bases with no gene match: 3. The CDR3 here is CASSLGQGSEQYF. As DNA, the CDR3 is TGCGCCAGCAGCTTGGGACAGGGTTCCGAGCAGTACTTC.

This clone was seen just once. The chain is built from TRBV19 and TRBJ1-1; D is perhaps TRBD1 (6 bases). The CDR3 is 16 residues long. Germline V gives CDR1 LNHDA, CDR2 SQIVND (reference sequence). The germline V and J ends were trimmed by 6 bases and 7 bases, with 24 bases remaining between them. The CDR3 loop reads CASSADTFGGLDEAFF. In nucleotides, the CDR3 is TGTGCCAGTAGCGCTGATACATTCGGGGGGCTGGATGAAGCTTTCTTT.

The chain is built from TRBV7-9 and TRBJ2-7; D is perhaps TRBD2 (6 bases). CDR3 size: 13 residues. Trimming left V 5 bases short and J 3 bases short, with 11 bases between. Germline CDR1 SEHNR, CDR2 FQNEAQ (reference sequence). The CDR3 DNA follows: TGTGCCAGCAGCGATAGGGACTTCTACGAGCAGTACTTC. Translation gives CASSDRDFYEQYF.

The chain has TRBV19 and TRBJ1-1; maybe TRBD1 (6 bases). V lost 6 bases, J lost 0 bases, and 8 bases lay in between. This CDR3 is 13 amino acids long. The germline V gene has CDR1 LNHDA and CDR2 SQIVND (reference sequence). CDR3 region: CASSGQLNTEAFF. CDR3 nucleotide sequence: TGTGCCAGTAGCGGACAGCTGAACACTGAAGCTTTCTTT. Using reference TRBV19 and TRBJ1-1 for the parts outside the CDR3, the full variable domain is DGGITQSPKYLFRKEGQNVTLSCEQNLNHDAMYWYRQDPGQGLRLIYYSQIVNDFQKGDIAEGYSVSREKKESFPLTVTSAQKNPTAFYLCASSGQLNTEAFFGQGTRLTVV.

The rearrangement joins TRBV2 to TRBJ1-1, with TRBD1 matching over 7 bases. V gave up 6 bases and J gave up 5 bases; unmatched junction bases: 6. Germline V CDR1 and CDR2: SNHLY, FYNNEI. This CDR3 region has 13 residues. CDR3 residues: CASRATGRTEAFF. CDR3 bases: TGTGCCAGCAGAGCGACAGGGAGAACTGAAGCTTTCTTT. The full variable domain, rest sourced from reference TRBV2 and TRBJ1-1, is EPEVTQTPSHQVTQMGQEVILRCVPISNHLYFYWYRQILGQKVEFLVSFYNNEISEKSEIFDDQFSVERPDGSNFTLKIRSTKLEDSAMYFCASRATGRTEAFFGQGTRLTVV.

The V and J genes are TRBV19 and TRBJ2-3; no clear D gene. Germline CDR1 is LNHDA and CDR2 is SQIVND (reference sequence). The CDR3 has 14 residues. The ends were cut back, 5 bases at V and 1 base at J, with 10 bases in the middle. CDR3 bases: TGTGCCAGTAGTTCCCAAGGAGGCACAGATACGCAGTATTTT. As protein: CASSSQGGTDTQYF.

The V gene is TRBV3-1 (or the pseudogene TRBV3-2), the J gene TRBJ2-6; TRBD1 matches at 7 bases. The V gene's germline CDR1 is LGHDT and CDR2 YNNKEL (reference sequence). The CDR3 extends over 15 amino acids. Unmatched junction bases numbered 4, after V lost 4 bases and J lost 4 bases. In DNA, the CDR3 is TGTGCCAGCAGCCTACAGGGGCCCGGGGCCAACGTCCTGACTTTC. Residues: CASSLQGPGANVLTF.

A few counts support this clone. The chain carries TRBV5-6 and TRBJ1-1; TRBD1 aligns across 8 bases. The CDR3 is 16 residues long. Germline V gene data show CDR1 as SGHDT and CDR2 as YYEEEE. Trimming cost V 2 bases and J 3 bases; bases outside gene matches: 9. The chain's CDR3 is CASSFLGQGGDTEAFF. The CDR3 DNA is TGTGCCAGCAGCTTCCTTGGACAGGGTGGTGACACTGAAGCTTTCTTT.